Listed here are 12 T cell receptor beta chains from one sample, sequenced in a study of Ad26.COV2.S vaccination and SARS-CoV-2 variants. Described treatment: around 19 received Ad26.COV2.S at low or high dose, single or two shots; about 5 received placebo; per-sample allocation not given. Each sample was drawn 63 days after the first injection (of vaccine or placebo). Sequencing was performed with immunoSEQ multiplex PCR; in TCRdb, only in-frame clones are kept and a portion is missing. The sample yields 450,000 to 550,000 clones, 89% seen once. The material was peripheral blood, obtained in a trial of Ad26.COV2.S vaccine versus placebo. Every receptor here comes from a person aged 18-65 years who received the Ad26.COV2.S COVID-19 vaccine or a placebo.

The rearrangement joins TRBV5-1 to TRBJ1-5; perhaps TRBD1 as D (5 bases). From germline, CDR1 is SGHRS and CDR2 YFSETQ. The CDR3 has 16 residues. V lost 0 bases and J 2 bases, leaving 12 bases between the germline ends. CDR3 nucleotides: TGCGCCAGCAGCTTGGAGGGGATGAGCGGCAATCAGCCCCAGCATTTT. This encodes CASSLEGMSGNQPQHF.

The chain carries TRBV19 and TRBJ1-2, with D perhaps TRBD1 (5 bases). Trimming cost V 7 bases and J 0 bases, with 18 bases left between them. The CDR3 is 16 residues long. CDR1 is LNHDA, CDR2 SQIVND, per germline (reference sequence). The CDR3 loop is CASIDSGRGANYGYTF. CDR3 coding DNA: TGTGCCAGTATCGATAGTGGGCGAGGGGCTAACTATGGCTACACCTTC.

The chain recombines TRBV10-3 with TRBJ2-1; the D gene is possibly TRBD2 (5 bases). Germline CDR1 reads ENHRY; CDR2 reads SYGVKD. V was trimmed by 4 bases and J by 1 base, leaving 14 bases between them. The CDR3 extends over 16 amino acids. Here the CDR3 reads CAISARQAESYNEQFF. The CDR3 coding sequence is TGTGCCATCAGTGCCAGACAAGCGGAGTCCTACAATGAGCAGTTCTTC.

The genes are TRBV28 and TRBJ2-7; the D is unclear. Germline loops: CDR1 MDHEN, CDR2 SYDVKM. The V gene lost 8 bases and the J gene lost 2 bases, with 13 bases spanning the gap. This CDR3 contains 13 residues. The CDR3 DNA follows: TGTGCCAGCGGAACCGCGGTCCCCTACGAGCAGTACTTC. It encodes CASGTAVPYEQYF.

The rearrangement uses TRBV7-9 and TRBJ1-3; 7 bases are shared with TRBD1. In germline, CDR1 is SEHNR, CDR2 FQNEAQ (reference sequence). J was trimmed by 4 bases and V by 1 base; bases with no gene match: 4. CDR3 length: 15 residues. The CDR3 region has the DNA TGTGCCAGCAGCTTAGGACAGGGTTCCGGAAACACCATATATTTT. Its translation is CASSLGQGSGNTIYF.

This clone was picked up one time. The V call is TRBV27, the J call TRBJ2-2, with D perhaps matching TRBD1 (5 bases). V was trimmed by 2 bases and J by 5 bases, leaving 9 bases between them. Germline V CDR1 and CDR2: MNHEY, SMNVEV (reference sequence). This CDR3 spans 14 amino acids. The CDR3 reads CASSLRGKTGELFF. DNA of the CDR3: TGTGCCAGCAGTTTAAGGGGCAAAACCGGGGAGCTGTTTTTT.

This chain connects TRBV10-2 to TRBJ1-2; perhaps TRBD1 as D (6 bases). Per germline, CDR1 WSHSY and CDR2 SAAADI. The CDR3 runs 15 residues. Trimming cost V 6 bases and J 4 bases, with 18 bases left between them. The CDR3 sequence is CASREGQSELYGYTF. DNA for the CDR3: TGCGCCAGCAGGGAAGGACAGTCCGAACTCTATGGCTACACCTTC.

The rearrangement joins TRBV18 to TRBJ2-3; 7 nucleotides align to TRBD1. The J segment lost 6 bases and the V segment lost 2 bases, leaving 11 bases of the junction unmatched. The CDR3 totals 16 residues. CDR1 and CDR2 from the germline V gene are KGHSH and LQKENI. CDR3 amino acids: CASSPSRGRGRDTQYF. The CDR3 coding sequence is TGTGCCAGCTCACCATCAAGGGGGCGAGGTCGCGATACGCAGTATTTT. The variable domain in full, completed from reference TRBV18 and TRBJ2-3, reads NAGVMQNPRHLVRRRGQEARLRCSPMKGHSHVYWYRQLPEEGLKFMVYLQKENIIDESGMPKERFSAEFPKEGPSILRIQQVVRGDSAAYFCASSPSRGRGRDTQYFGPGTRLTVL.

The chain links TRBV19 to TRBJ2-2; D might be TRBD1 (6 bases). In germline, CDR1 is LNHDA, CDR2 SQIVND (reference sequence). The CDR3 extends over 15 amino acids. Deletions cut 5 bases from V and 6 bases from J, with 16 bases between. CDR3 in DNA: TGTGCCAGTAGTGTGGCTAACAGGGTCCCCGGGGAGCTGTTTTTT. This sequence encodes CASSVANRVPGELFF.

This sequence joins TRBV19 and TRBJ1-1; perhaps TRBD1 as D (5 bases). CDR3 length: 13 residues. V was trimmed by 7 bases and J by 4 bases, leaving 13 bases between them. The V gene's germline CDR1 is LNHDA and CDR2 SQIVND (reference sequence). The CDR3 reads CASKAGLVTEAFF. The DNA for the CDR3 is TGTGCCAGTAAGGCAGGGTTGGTCACTGAAGCTTTCTTT.

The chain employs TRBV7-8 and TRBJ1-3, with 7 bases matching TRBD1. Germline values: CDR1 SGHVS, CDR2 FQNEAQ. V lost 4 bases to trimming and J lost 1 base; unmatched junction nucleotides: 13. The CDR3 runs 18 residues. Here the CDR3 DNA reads TGTGCCAGCAGCTACAGACAGGGAGGCCCCACGTCTGGAAACACCATATATTTT. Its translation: CASSYRQGGPTSGNTIYF.

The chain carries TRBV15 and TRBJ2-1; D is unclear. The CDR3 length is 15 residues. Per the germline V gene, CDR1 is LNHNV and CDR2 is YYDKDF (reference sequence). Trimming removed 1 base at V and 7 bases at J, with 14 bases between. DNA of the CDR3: TGTGCCACCAGCAGAGGCCGAATCGTGGGGAATGAGCAGTTCTTC. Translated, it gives CATSRGRIVGNEQFF.